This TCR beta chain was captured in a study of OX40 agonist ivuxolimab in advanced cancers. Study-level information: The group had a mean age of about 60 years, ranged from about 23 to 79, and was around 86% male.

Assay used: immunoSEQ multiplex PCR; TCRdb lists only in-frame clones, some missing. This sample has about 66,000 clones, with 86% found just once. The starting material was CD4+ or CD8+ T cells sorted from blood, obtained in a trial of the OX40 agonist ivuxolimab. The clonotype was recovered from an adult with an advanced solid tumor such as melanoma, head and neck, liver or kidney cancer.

The CDR3 region is CASSSQTGNYGYTF. CDR3 in DNA: TGTGCCAGCAGCTCCCAGACAGGAAACTATGGCTACACCTTC. The chain carries TRBV28 and TRBJ1-2; tentatively, D is TRBD1 (6 bases). Germline V gene sequence: CDR1 MDHEN, CDR2 SYDVKM. The CDR3 extends over 14 amino acids. V lost 6 bases and J 2 bases, leaving 13 bases between the germline ends.